This T cell receptor (beta chain) derives from a study of cytomegalovirus exposure and HLA in healthy donors. Researchers ran the PCR with 60 Vbeta and 13 Jbeta primers. Measured with immunoSEQ multiplex PCR; TCRdb has only the in-frame clones, and not every one. The table includes 100,000 to 150,000 clones, 78% detected once. The CDR3 spans 12 residues. V was pared by 4 bases and J by 7 bases, with 3 bases of the junction left unmatched. Germline V gene data show CDR1 as SQVTM and CDR2 as ANQGSEA. The sequenced sample was PBMCs. The rearrangement links TRBV29-1 to TRBJ2-1; 8 bases are shared with TRBD2. This TCR derives from a man aged 30 to 45 in good health and CMV-seropositive. The CDR3 spells CSVGASGNEQFF. CDR3 bases: TGCAGCGTTGGCGCTAGCGGGAATGAGCAGTTCTTC.